Listed here are 16 T cell receptor beta chains from one sample, sequenced in a study of cytomegalovirus exposure and HLA in healthy donors. Primers for the PCR totalled 60 Vbeta and 13 Jbeta. TCRdb keeps only in-frame clones here, not all; method: immunoSEQ multiplex PCR. The table shows about 170,000 clones, with about 85% occurring only once. The material sequenced was PBMCs. These receptors all come from a man between 18 and 29 years old in good health and CMV-seropositive.

This sequence joins TRBV6-1 and TRBJ1-1; D remains ambiguous. The CDR3 runs to 12 residues. The V gene's germline CDR1 is MNHNS and CDR2 SASEGT. V lost 1 base, J lost 8 bases, and 8 bases lay in between. The CDR3 sequence: CASSEVEREAFF. The CDR3 DNA reads as TGTGCCAGCAGTGAAGTGGAGCGGGAAGCTTTCTTT.

This rearrangement joins TRBV6-5 to TRBJ1-6; 7 bases line up with TRBD1. Germline V CDR1 and CDR2: MNHEY, SVGAGI. The CDR3 loop spans 15 amino acids. V lost 6 bases and J lost 6; bases outside the gene matches: 8. The CDR3 sequence: CASRAPGQSNSPLHF. CDR3 sequence (DNA): TGTGCCAGCAGGGCGCCGGGACAGTCTAATTCACCCCTCCACTTT.

This clone was seen once. The chain employs TRBV27 and TRBJ1-6, with D unclear. The CDR3 is made up of 14 amino acids. Per the germline V gene, CDR1 is MNHEY and CDR2 is SMNVEV (reference sequence). Trimming took off 3 bases at V and 9 bases at J, with 12 bases between the two ends. CDR3 bases: TGTGCCAGCAGTTTTGGTGAGGGCGCTTCACCCCTCCACTTT. It specifies CASSFGEGASPLHF.

The chain is built from TRBV15 and TRBJ2-7, with 8 bases matching TRBD2. V shed 5 bases and J 2 bases; nucleotides not matched to a gene: 11. This CDR3 is built from 16 residues. The germline CDR1 and CDR2 sequences are LNHNV and YYDKDF (reference sequence). CDR3 DNA: TGTGCCACCAGCTCGGAGGGAAGGGGACTAGCCTACGAGCAGTACTTC. Protein: CATSSEGRGLAYEQYF.

The chain employs TRBV6-1 and TRBJ2-1; 8 bases are shared with TRBD2. The CDR3 sequence is 12 residues long. After removal of 7 bases from V and 9 bases from J, the junction contained 5 bases not matched to a gene. Germline CDR1 MNHNS, CDR2 SASEGT. For the CDR3, the DNA is TGTGCCAGCATTGTCGGGGGGGTTGAGCAGTTCTTC. Translating it yields CASIVGGVEQFF.

The chain recombines TRBV7-8 with TRBJ1-5, with D perhaps TRBD1 (5 bases). The V and J ends lost 5 bases and 5 bases respectively, with 13 bases between them. The CDR3 is 14 residues long. Germline V gene sequence: CDR1 SGHVS, CDR2 FQNEAQ. This chain's CDR3 is CASSAWTLDQPQHF. The CDR3 nucleotides are TGTGCCAGCAGCGCTTGGACACTGGATCAGCCCCAGCATTTT.

The chain has TRBV5-1 and TRBJ1-5, with 8 nucleotides matching TRBD1. The CDR3 extends over 17 amino acids. The ends lost 5 bases at V and 7 bases at J; junction bases unmatched: 17. Germline V gives CDR1 SGHRS, CDR2 YFSETQ. For the CDR3, the DNA is TGCGCCAGCAGTAACAGGGGGGGGAATCGAGGGAACCAGCCCCAGCATTTT. It specifies CASSNRGGNRGNQPQHF.

The sample holds one count of this clone. The J gene is TRBJ2-3, the V gene TRBV7-3; the match to TRBD2 covers 10 bases. V was clipped by 5 bases and J by 4 bases; unmatched bases: 15. CDR1 SGHTA and CDR2 FQGTGA come from the germline V gene. The CDR3 runs to 18 residues. The CDR3 region is CASSPRVLAGVVSDTQYF. Here the CDR3 DNA reads TGTGCCAGCAGCCCAAGAGTTCTAGCGGGGGTAGTGTCAGATACGCAGTATTTT.

This clone was seen only once. The J gene is TRBJ1-1, the V gene TRBV10-3; 8 bases align to TRBD1. This CDR3 region has 13 residues. V lost 4 bases to trimming and J lost 4 bases; unmatched junction nucleotides: 2. CDR1 and CDR2 from the germline V gene are ENHRY and SYGVKD. CDR3 nucleotides: TGTGCCATCAGTGTTGGACAGGGCACTGAAGCTTTCTTT. As protein: CAISVGQGTEAFF.

The chain couples TRBV6-1 to TRBJ2-7; 9 nucleotides line up with TRBD2. CDR1 is MNHNS and CDR2 is SASEGT in the germline V gene. There are 14 residues in the CDR3. Losses at the gene ends were 6 bases for V and 3 bases for J; bases not matched to a gene: 6. This CDR3 is CASRASGAHYEQYF. The CDR3 nucleotides are TGTGCCAGCAGGGCTAGCGGGGCTCACTACGAGCAGTACTTC.

The chain uses TRBV5-5 and TRBJ1-2, with 8 bases fitting TRBD1. J gave up 8 bases and V 4 bases, and 16 bases lay outside the gene matches. CDR1 is SGHKS, CDR2 YYEKEE, per germline (reference sequence). The CDR3 loop spans 16 amino acids. In nucleotides, the CDR3 is TGTGCCAGCAGCAGACATAACAGGGGGTCGCCGGACGGCTACACCTTC. Translation: CASSRHNRGSPDGYTF.

V gene TRBV19 combines with J gene TRBJ2-7, with TRBD2 matching 7 bases. The trim removed 8 bases at V and 1 base at J, leaving 8 bases unmatched. The CDR3 covers 14 residues. The germline CDR1 and CDR2 sequences are LNHDA and SQIVND (reference sequence). The DNA for the CDR3 is TGTGCCAGTCAGTCTAGCGGTGGGTCCTACGAGCAGTACTTC. Residues: CASQSSGGSYEQYF.

The V gene is TRBV27, the J gene TRBJ2-7; maybe TRBD2 (7 bases). Between the trimmed V and J ends, which lost 5 bases and 6 bases, there was a span of 26 bases. Germline CDR1 MNHEY, CDR2 SMNVEV (reference sequence). This CDR3 has 17 amino acids. The CDR3: CASSPRGGAVFLGEQYF. The DNA of the CDR3 is TGTGCCAGCAGTCCTAGGGGGGGGGCGGTGTTTCTGGGCGAGCAGTACTTC.

The count of this clone is one. Written as DNA, the CDR3 is TGCGCCAGCAGCCAAGGGACTCCAGGAACCCAGAATTCACCCCTCCACTTT. It yields the protein CASSQGTPGTQNSPLHF. V is TRBV4-3 and J is TRBJ1-6; no clear D gene. Per germline, CDR1 LGHNA and CDR2 YSLEER. There are 17 residues in the CDR3. Trimming took 1 base from V and 7 from J, leaving 17 bases between them.

As DNA, the CDR3 is TGCGCCAGCAGCCAAGGGTTGCGGGCATCTAGCTCCTATAATTCACCCCTCCACTTT. As protein: CASSQGLRASSSYNSPLHF. The chain combines TRBV4-1 with TRBJ1-6; D gene ambiguous. Trimming shortened V by 1 base and J by 0 bases, and 16 bases separated the two germline ends. This CDR3 is built from 19 residues. Germline lookup yields CDR1 MGHRA and CDR2 YSYEKL.

The rearrangement links TRBV27 to TRBJ1-5, with D possibly TRBD1 on 5 matching bases. V was trimmed by 5 bases and J by 4 bases, leaving 12 bases between them. Per the germline V gene, CDR1 is MNHEY and CDR2 is SMNVEV (reference sequence). The CDR3 totals 14 residues. CDR3 residues: CASSPRDSNQPQHF. For the CDR3, the DNA is TGTGCCAGCAGTCCCAGGGATTCGAATCAGCCCCAGCATTTT.